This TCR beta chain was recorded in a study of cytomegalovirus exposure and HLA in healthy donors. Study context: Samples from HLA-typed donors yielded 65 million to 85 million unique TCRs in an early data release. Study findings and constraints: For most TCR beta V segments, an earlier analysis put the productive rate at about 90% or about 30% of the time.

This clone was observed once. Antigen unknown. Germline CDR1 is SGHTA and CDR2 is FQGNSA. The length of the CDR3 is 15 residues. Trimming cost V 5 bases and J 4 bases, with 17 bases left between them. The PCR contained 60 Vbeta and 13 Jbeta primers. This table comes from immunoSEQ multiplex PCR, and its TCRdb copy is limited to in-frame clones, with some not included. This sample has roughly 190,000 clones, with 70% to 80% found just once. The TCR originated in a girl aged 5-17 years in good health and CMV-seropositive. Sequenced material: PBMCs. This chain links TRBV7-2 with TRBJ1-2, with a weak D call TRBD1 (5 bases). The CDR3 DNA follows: TGTGCCAGCAGCAAGTGGACAATCGGCCCCTATGGCTACACCTTC. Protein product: CASSKWTIGPYGYTF.